This is a list of T cell receptor beta chains from one sample in a study of PD-1 blockade in classical Hodgkin lymphoma. Measured with immunoSEQ multiplex PCR; TCRdb has only the in-frame clones, and not every one. The sample contains 10,000 or so clones, around four fifths of which appear only once. The specimen was CD4+ T cells from blood, collected before the fourth cycle of nivolumab. The receptor source for this set is a human donor with classical Hodgkin lymphoma. CDR3s include the opening cysteine and the closing phenylalanine or tryptophan. The D gene is left open where the match is weak. A clone size is listed for some rows: how often the clone was seen (once, few, many), or a class if it is expanded.

NA	TRBV20-1	NA	TRBJ2-5	CSARGAETQYF	TGCAGTGCTAGGGGAGCGGAGACCCAGTACTTC
NA	TRBV14	NA	TRBJ1-1	CASSQEPGSTEAFF	TGTGCCAGCAGCCAAGAGCCAGGGAGCACTGAAGCTTTCTTT
TRBD2	TRBV7-3	once	TRBJ2-5	CASSPSSGFQETQYF	TGTGCCAGCAGCCCCTCTAGCGGCTTCCAAGAGACCCAGTACTTC
TRBD1	TRBV18	NA	TRBJ2-7	CASSPPQGASYEQYF	TGTGCCAGCTCACCACCACAGGGGGCCTCCTACGAGCAGTACTTC
NA	TRBV2	NA	TRBJ2-1	CASRADTHYNEQFF	TGTGCCAGCAGGGCGGACACTCACTACAATGAGCAGTTCTTC
TRBD1	TRBV7-3	NA	TRBJ1-3	CASSCGQAPSASSGNTIYF	TGTGCCAGCAGCTGCGGACAGGCGCCCAGCGCCAGCTCTGGAAACACCATATATTTT
NA	TRBV2	NA	TRBJ1-1	CASSGMTVTTEAFF	TGTGCCAGCAGTGGTATGACTGTGACCACTGAAGCTTTCTTT
NA	TRBV5-6	NA	TRBJ2-7	CASSLERRIEQYF	TGTGCCAGCAGCTTGGAAAGGAGAATCGAGCAGTACTTC
TRBD2	TRBV5-4	once	TRBJ2-5	CASSPGTSGSWGETQYF	TGTGCCAGCAGCCCGGGGACTAGCGGGAGTTGGGGAGAGACCCAGTACTTC
NA	TRBV4-1	NA	TRBJ1-4	CASSQDVTWGEKLFF	TGCGCCAGCAGCCAAGATGTCACGTGGGGTGAAAAACTGTTTTTT
NA	TRBV12-5	NA	TRBJ1-3	CASGTWGRAGNTIYF	TGTGCTAGTGGGACCTGGGGGCGCGCCGGAAACACCATATATTTT
NA	TRBV7-2	NA	TRBJ2-7	CASSLERQGSYEQYF	TGTGCCAGCAGCTTAGAAAGGCAGGGCTCCTACGAGCAGTACTTC
TRBD1	TRBV18	once	TRBJ2-1	CASSRDRDNEQFF	TGTGCCAGCTCCCGGGACAGGGACAATGAGCAGTTCTTC